This T cell receptor beta chain was obtained from a study of blood T cell repertoires in COVID-19. CDR3 length: 18 amino acids. Trimming removed 7 bases from V and 2 bases from J; junction bases left unmatched: 13. Per germline, CDR1 MDHEN and CDR2 SYDVKM. The protocol was immunoSEQ multiplex PCR, while the TCRdb copy is restricted to in-frame clones and leaves out a portion. The repertoire holds about 250,000 clones, with 84% as singletons. Participant reports of clinical history set cohort assignment. J is TRBJ2-3 and V is TRBV28; 12 bases agree with TRBD2. Sequenced material: PBMCs or T cells enriched from blood (not recorded which). The receptor's source is a man aged 50-59 years who had recovered from COVID-19. Here the CDR3 DNA reads TGTGCCAGCACTCCGGGACTAGCGGGTAATGGGGACACAGATACGCAGTATTTT. It is translated as CASTPGLAGNGDTDTQYF.